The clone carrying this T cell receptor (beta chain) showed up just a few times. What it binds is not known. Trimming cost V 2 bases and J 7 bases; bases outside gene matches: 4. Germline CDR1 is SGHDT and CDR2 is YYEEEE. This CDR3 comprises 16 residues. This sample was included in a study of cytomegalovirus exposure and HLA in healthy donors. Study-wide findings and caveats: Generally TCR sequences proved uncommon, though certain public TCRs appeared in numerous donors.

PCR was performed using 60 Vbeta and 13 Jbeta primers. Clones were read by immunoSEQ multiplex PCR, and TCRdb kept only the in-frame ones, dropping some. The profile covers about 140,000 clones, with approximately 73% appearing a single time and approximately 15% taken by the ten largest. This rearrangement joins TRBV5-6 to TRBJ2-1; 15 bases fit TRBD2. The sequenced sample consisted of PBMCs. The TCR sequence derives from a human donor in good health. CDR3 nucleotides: TGTGCCAGCAGCTTCGGCGGACTAGCGGGAGGGAATGAGCAGTTCTTC. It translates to CASSFGGLAGGNEQFF.